These 4 T cell receptor beta chains were sequenced from one sample in a study of cytomegalovirus exposure and HLA in healthy donors. The primer mix had 60 Vbeta and 13 Jbeta primers. This table comes from immunoSEQ multiplex PCR, and its TCRdb copy is limited to in-frame clones, with some not included. The sample has approximately 140,000 clones, approximately 85% seen once; the top ten hold roughly 0.5%. Sequenced input: PBMCs. These receptors all come from a woman in her 40s in good health and CMV-seronegative.

The chain carries TRBV27 and TRBJ2-5; 12 positions match TRBD2. The DNA end favors TRBJ2-7, so the J call may be wrong. The CDR3 loop spans 15 amino acids. Germline V gene sequence: CDR1 MNHEY, CDR2 SMNVEV (reference sequence). The CDR3 loop reads CASSSGLAGRYEQYF. The CDR3 DNA reads TGTGCCAGCAGTTCCGGACTAGCGGGAAGGTACGAGCAGTACTTC.

This clone was counted a single time. The CDR3 sequence is CASSRVAGAYEQYF. DNA for the CDR3: TGTGCCAGCAGTCGGGTAGCGGGAGCCTACGAGCAGTACTTC. This sequence joins TRBV27 and TRBJ2-7, with 9 positions matching TRBD2. The germline V gene encodes CDR1 MNHEY and CDR2 SMNVEV (reference sequence). V shed 5 bases, J shed 2 bases, and the junction held 4 bases outside the gene matches. The CDR3 sequence is 14 residues long.

This chain connects TRBV4-1 to TRBJ2-5, with no clear D. CDR3 length: 13 amino acids. Germline assignment: CDR1 MGHRA and CDR2 YSYEKL. With 1 base removed from V and 5 bases from J, the gap between germline ends came to 8 bases. DNA for the CDR3: TGCGCCAGCAGCCAAGCACGAGAGGAGACCCAGTACTTC. This codes for CASSQAREETQYF.

This sequence joins TRBV5-4 and TRBJ1-1; D unclear. Germline values: CDR1 SGHNT, CDR2 YYREEE (reference sequence). The CDR3 length is 14 residues. V lost 0 bases, J lost 5 bases, and 11 bases lay in between. The CDR3 DNA sequence: TGTGCCAGCAGCTTGGACAGTGGCCGGACTGAAGCTTTCTTT. It codes for CASSLDSGRTEAFF.